Listed here are 10 T cell receptor beta chains from one sample, sequenced in a study of shared clonotypes between healthy human individuals. Libraries were prepared by immunoSEQ multiplex PCR; TCRdb keeps only in-frame clonotypes and omits some of them. The table shows around 2.1 million clones, with under 95% occurring only once. CD45RO-negative, CCR7-selected cells formed the naive CD8 fraction, which excluded terminally differentiated effector memory CD45RA+ cells. The sequencing input was naive CD8+ T cells from PBMCs. Receptors were obtained from a man aged 18-30 years in good health. Some clones in this sample may be carry-over from other donors' samples.

The chain combines TRBV6-6 with TRBJ2-2; tentatively, D is TRBD2 (7 bases). From germline, CDR1 is MNHNY and CDR2 SVGAGI (reference sequence). V lost 6 bases to trimming and J lost 4 bases, with 18 bases between them. The CDR3 contains 16 residues. Written as DNA, the CDR3 is TGTGCCAGCAGCCCTACGGGGGGCGCGGGCACCGGGGAGCTGTTTTTT. Protein product: CASSPTGGAGTGELFF.

The chain recombines TRBV5-4 with TRBJ2-7, with D perhaps assigned TRBD1 or TRBD2 (6 bases each). Germline V gene data show CDR1 as SGHNT and CDR2 as YYREEE (reference sequence). With 0 bases removed from V and 4 bases from J, the gap between germline ends came to 17 bases. The CDR3 contains 16 residues. The CDR3 sequence is CASSLESYGGGYEQYF. The CDR3 DNA sequence: TGTGCCAGCAGCTTGGAGTCTTACGGAGGGGGATACGAGCAGTACTTC.

The chain uses TRBV5-4 and TRBJ2-7; D possibly corresponds to TRBD2 (6 bases). Germline assignment: CDR1 SGHNT and CDR2 YYREEE (reference sequence). V was shortened by 3 bases and J by 4 bases, with 14 bases between the two germline ends. This CDR3 is built from 14 residues. CDR3 sequence (DNA): TGTGCCAGCAGCTCCCCTCAGACTAGTTACGAGCAGTACTTC. It codes for CASSSPQTSYEQYF.

This chain joins TRBV5-8 and TRBJ2-7; tentatively, D is TRBD1 (5 bases). V lost 2 bases and J 0 bases, leaving 9 bases between the germline ends. The germline gives CDR1 SGHTS, CDR2 YDEGEE. The CDR3 is 14 amino acids. The DNA of the CDR3 is TGTGCCAGCAGCTTAGGGGATATCTCCTACGAGCAGTACTTC. It yields the protein CASSLGDISYEQYF.

The chain is built from TRBV28 and TRBJ2-2, with 7 nucleotides matching TRBD1. J gave up 5 bases and V 5 bases, and 8 bases lay outside the gene matches. Per the germline V gene, CDR1 is MDHEN and CDR2 is SYDVKM. The CDR3 is made up of 15 amino acids. CDR3 sequence: CASSLHRGWTGELFF. The CDR3 region has the DNA TGTGCCAGCAGTCTACACAGGGGTTGGACCGGGGAGCTGTTTTTT.

The chain is built from TRBV28 and TRBJ1-1; a possible D gene is TRBD1 (6 bases). In germline, CDR1 is MDHEN, CDR2 SYDVKM. This CDR3 spans 15 amino acids. V dropped 1 base and J dropped 5 bases, with 14 bases sitting between them. The CDR3 nucleotides are TGTGCCAGCAGTTTATCGGGGGGGGCTGTAACTGAAGCTTTCTTT. Translated: CASSLSGGAVTEAFF. Using reference TRBV28 and TRBJ1-1 for the parts outside the CDR3, the full variable domain is DVKVTQSSRYLVKRTGEKVFLECVQDMDHENMFWYRQDPGLGLRLIYFSYDVKMKEKGDIPEGYSVSREKKERFSLILESASTNQTSMYLCASSLSGGAVTEAFFGQGTRLTVV.

The CDR3 nucleotides read TGTGCCAGCATCGGGACAGTAAACACCGGGGAGCTGTTTTTT. It yields the protein CASIGTVNTGELFF. The V and J genes are TRBV27 and TRBJ2-2; TRBD1 agrees at 7 bases. Germline V gives CDR1 MNHEY, CDR2 SMNVEV (reference sequence). V trimming: 7 bases; J trimming: 2 bases; junction bases outside the gene matches: 4. This CDR3 contains 14 residues.

This chain's CDR3 is CASSLNLATDTQYF. The CDR3 DNA reads TGTGCCAGCAGCCTGAACTTAGCCACAGATACGCAGTATTTT. The chain couples TRBV11-2 to TRBJ2-3; no clear D. Trimming removed 5 bases from V and 2 bases from J, with 11 bases in between. The CDR3 length is 14 residues. The germline gives CDR1 SGHAT, CDR2 FQNNGV.

The chain carries TRBV10-1 and TRBJ2-7, with 8 bases matching TRBD2. CDR1 is WNHNN and CDR2 is SYGVQD in the germline V gene (reference sequence). V shed 4 bases and J 2 bases; nucleotides not matched to a gene: 4. The CDR3 has 14 amino acids. DNA for the CDR3: TGCGCCAGCAGTGGGCTAGCGGGTCCCTACGAGCAGTACTTC. Encoded protein: CASSGLAGPYEQYF.

The chain's CDR3 is CATRTSGSYEQYF. CDR3 sequence (DNA): TGTGCCACCAGGACTAGCGGCTCCTACGAGCAGTACTTC. The chain joins TRBV6-1 to TRBJ2-7; 10 nucleotides align to TRBD2. CDR1 is MNHNS and CDR2 is SASEGT in the germline V gene. V dropped 10 bases and J dropped 0; count of bases not matched to a gene: 3. The CDR3 is 13 residues long.